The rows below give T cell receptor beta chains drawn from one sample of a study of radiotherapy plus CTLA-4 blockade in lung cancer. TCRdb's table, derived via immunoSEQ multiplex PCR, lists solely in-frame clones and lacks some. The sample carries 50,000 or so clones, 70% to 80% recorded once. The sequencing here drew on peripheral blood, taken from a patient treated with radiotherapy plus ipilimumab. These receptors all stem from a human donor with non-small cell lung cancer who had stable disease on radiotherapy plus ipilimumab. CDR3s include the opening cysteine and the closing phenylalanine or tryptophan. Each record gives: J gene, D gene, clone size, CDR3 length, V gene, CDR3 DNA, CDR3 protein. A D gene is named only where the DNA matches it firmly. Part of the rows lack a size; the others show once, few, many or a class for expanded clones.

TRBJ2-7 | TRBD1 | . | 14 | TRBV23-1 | TGCGCCAGCAGTCACGACAGGGGGACTTCCGAGCAGTACTTC | CASSHDRGTSEQYF
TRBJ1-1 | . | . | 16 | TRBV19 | TGTGCCAGTACCCTCCTCGCGGGGCACCTGAACACTGAAGCTTTCTTT | CASTLLAGHLNTEAFF
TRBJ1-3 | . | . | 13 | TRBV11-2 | TGTGCCAGCAGCCCACTCCTTAGAAACACCATATATTTT | CASSPLLRNTIYF
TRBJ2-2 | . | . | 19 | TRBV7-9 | TGTGCCAGCAGCTTAACGTTGGACCTACCCTTCACCTACACCGGGGAGCTGTTTTTT | CASSLTLDLPFTYTGELFF
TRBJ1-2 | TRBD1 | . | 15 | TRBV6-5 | TGTGCCAGCAGTTACTCGACAGGGGGCGACTATGGCTACACCTTC | CASSYSTGGDYGYTF
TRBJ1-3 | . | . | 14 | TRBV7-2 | TGTGCCAGCAGCTTAGTGGGGTGGGGAAACACCATATATTTT | CASSLVGWGNTIYF
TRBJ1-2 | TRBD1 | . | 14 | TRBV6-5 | TGTGCCAGCAGTCTGACAGGGACCTTTAAGGGCTACACCTTC | CASSLTGTFKGYTF
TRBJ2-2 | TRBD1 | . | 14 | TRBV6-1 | TGTGCCAGCAGTATTGAGACAGGGACCGGGGAGCTGTTTTTT | CASSIETGTGELFF
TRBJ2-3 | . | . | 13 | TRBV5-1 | TGCGCCAGCAGCTCGATTATGACAGATACGCAGTATTTT | CASSSIMTDTQYF
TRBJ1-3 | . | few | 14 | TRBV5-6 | TGTGCCAGCAGCTCTGGACTTTCAAGGGGCACCATATATTTT | CASSSGLSRGTIYF
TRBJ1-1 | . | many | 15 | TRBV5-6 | TGTGCCAGCAGCACTACCCTGACGGCAAACACTGAAGCTTTCTTT | CASSTTLTANTEAFF
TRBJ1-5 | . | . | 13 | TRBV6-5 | TGTGCCAGCAGTACAGGGACCTCTCAGCCCCAGCATTTT | CASSTGTSQPQHF
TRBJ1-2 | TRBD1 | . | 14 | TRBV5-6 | TGTGCCAGCAGCTTGGAACAGGGGGCGTACGGCTACACCTTC | CASSLEQGAYGYTF
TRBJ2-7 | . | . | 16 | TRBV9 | TGTGCCAGCAGCGCGACCCCGGGATCAAGCTCCTACGAGCAGTACTTC | CASSATPGSSSYEQYF
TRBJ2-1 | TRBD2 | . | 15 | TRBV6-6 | TGTGCCAGCAGGACTGCGGGGGGACCCTACAATGAGCAGTTCTTC | CASRTAGGPYNEQFF
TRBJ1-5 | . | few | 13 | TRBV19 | TGTGCCAGTAGTGCAAAGGGGGGCCAGCCCCAGCATTTT | CASSAKGGQPQHF
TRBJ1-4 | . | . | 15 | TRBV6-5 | TGTGCCAGCCGCAGGACAGCGACAACTAATGAAAAACTGTTTTTT | CASRRTATTNEKLFF
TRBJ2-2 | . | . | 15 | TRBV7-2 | TGTGCCAGCAGCTTAAGTAGCTCCTACACCGGGGAGCTGTTTTTT | CASSLSSSYTGELFF
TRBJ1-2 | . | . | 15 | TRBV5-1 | TGCGCCAGCAGCTTGGCCGCGGCGGCCCCATTTGGCTACACCTTC | CASSLAAAAPFGYTF
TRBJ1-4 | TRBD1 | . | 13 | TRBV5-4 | TGTGCCAGCACCAACGACAGGGTTGAAAAACTGTTTTTT | CASTNDRVEKLFF
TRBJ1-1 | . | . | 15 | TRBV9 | TGTGCCAGCAGCGTGGTCCGACAGATGAACACTGAAGCTTTCTTT | CASSVVRQMNTEAFF
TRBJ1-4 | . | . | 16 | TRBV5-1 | TGCGCCAGCAGCTTGGGACGGAAGGCAACTAATGAAAAACTGTTTTTT | CASSLGRKATNEKLFF
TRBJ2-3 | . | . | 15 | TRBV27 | TGTGCCAGCACCTCGCACCCCCCATGGGCAGATACGCAGTATTTT | CASTSHPPWADTQYF
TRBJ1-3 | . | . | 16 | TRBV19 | TGTGCCAGTACACCTTCGAACAGTTTTCCCCGAAACACCATATATTTT | CASTPSNSFPRNTIYF
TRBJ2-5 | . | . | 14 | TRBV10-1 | TGCGCCAGCAGTGATGGGACATTACAAGAGACCCAGTACTTC | CASSDGTLQETQYF
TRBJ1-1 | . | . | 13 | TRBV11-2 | TGTGCCAGCAGCTTACCGTCGAACACTGAAGCTTTCTTT | CASSLPSNTEAFF
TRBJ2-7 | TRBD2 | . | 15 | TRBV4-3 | TGCGCCAGCAGCCATTCTAGCGGGGGGAGTTACGAGCAGTACTTC | CASSHSSGGSYEQYF
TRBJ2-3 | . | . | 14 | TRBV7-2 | TGTGCCAGCAGCCGTGGACAGAGCACAGATACGCAGTATTTT | CASSRGQSTDTQYF